These 19 T cell receptor beta chains originate from one sample sequenced in a study of T cell responses to AZD1222 COVID-19 vaccine. Here immunoSEQ multiplex PCR was the method, and the copy in TCRdb shows in-frame clones only, minus some. This table holds about 180,000 clones, 80% to 95% found once. The source was peripheral blood, collected 28 days after the second AZD1222 dose. Every receptor here comes from an adult who received the AZD1222 COVID-19 vaccine.

V and J are TRBV21-1 and TRBJ2-2. TRBV21-1 is deemed a pseudogene. This CDR3 contains 18 residues. The CDR3 bases are TGTGCCAGCAGGTTCAGTTGGGGGGCTCGACCAAACACCGGGGAGCTGTTTTTT. Protein sequence: CASRFSWGARPNTGELFF.

The chain has TRBV7-9 and TRBJ1-1, with D tentatively TRBD1 (6 bases). The CDR3 spans 14 residues. CDR1 and CDR2 (germline): SEHNR, FQNEAQ (reference sequence). The ends were cut back, 4 bases at V and 6 bases at J, with 15 bases in the middle. The CDR3 region is CASSSLQGWPEAFF. The CDR3, as DNA: TGTGCCAGCAGCTCTTTACAGGGATGGCCTGAAGCTTTCTTT.

J is TRBJ2-7 and V is TRBV29-1, with TRBD2 matching over 15 bases. Germline CDR1 SQVTM, CDR2 ANQGSEA. V trimming: 8 bases; J trimming: 5 bases; junction bases outside the gene matches: 10. The CDR3 has 15 amino acids. The CDR3 sequence: CSIRTSGRASDEQYF. The CDR3 DNA follows: TGCAGCATCCGGACTAGCGGGAGGGCGTCCGACGAGCAGTACTTC.

The V call is TRBV5-1, the J call TRBJ2-3; D may be TRBD1 (6 bases). Per germline, CDR1 SGHRS and CDR2 YFSETQ. V lost 4 bases and J 0 bases, leaving 9 bases between the germline ends. The CDR3 has 14 residues. As DNA, the CDR3 is TGCGCCAGCAGCCCCCAGGGGAGCACAGATACGCAGTATTTT. It specifies CASSPQGSTDTQYF. The whole variable domain, remainder taken from reference TRBV5-1 and TRBJ2-3, is KAGVTQTPRYLIKTRGQQVTLSCSPISGHRSVSWYQQTPGQGLQFLFEYFSETQRNKGNFPGRFSGRQFSNSRSEMNVSTLELGDSALYLCASSPQGSTDTQYFGPGTRLTVL.

This clone came up once. The V gene is TRBV3-1 (or the pseudogene TRBV3-2), the J gene TRBJ2-2; 8 nucleotides match TRBD1. The junction had 2 bases not matched to a gene; V was cut back by 2 bases and J by 3 bases. The germline V gene has CDR1 LGHDT and CDR2 YNNKEL (reference sequence). The length of the CDR3 is 15 residues. The CDR3 DNA is TGTGCCAGCAGCCAACAGGGGGCGGACACCGGGGAGCTGTTTTTT. This translates into CASSQQGADTGELFF.

The chain is built from TRBV28 and TRBJ1-5; D not certain. Germline assignment: CDR1 MDHEN and CDR2 SYDVKM. V was cut by 7 bases and J by 9 bases, with 13 bases left in between. There are 12 residues in the CDR3. In nucleotides, the CDR3 is TGTGCCAGCAACGAGGGCGCAAGGCCCCAGCATTTT. It is translated as CASNEGARPQHF.

V gene TRBV6-4 combines with J gene TRBJ1-2; possibly TRBD1 for D (5 bases). Trimming shortened V by 6 bases and J by 4 bases, and 18 bases separated the two germline ends. The CDR3 is 15 amino acids. Germline assignment: CDR1 MRHNA and CDR2 SNTAGT. The CDR3 nucleotides are TGTGCCAGCAGAGATGAGGACATCGCGAGCTATGGCTACACCTTC. Protein: CASRDEDIASYGYTF.

The chain links TRBV11-2 to TRBJ1-1; 9 nucleotides align to TRBD1. The CDR3 has 17 residues. Trimming cost V 4 bases and J 1 base; bases outside gene matches: 10. Germline V gene lookup returns CDR1 SGHAT and CDR2 FQNNGV. CDR3 nucleotides: TGTGCCAGCAGCTGGGGTACAGGGGGCCGGCGGAACACTGAAGCTTTCTTT. As protein: CASSWGTGGRRNTEAFF.

The chain is built from TRBV5-5 and TRBJ1-1; D not certain. The CDR3 contains 15 residues. Trimming left V 2 bases short and J 0 bases short, with 11 bases between. CDR1 is SGHKS and CDR2 is YYEKEE in the germline V gene (reference sequence). CDR3 amino acids: CASSFSPTLNTEAFF. Written as DNA, the CDR3 is TGTGCCAGCAGCTTCTCCCCTACACTGAACACTGAAGCTTTCTTT.

The chain combines TRBV6-1 with TRBJ2-7; TRBD1 is a possible D gene (6 bases). Germline V gene data show CDR1 as MNHNS and CDR2 as SASEGT. This CDR3 has 14 amino acids. The ends were cut back, 1 base at V and 10 bases at J, with 17 bases in the middle. The CDR3 DNA reads TGTGCCAGCAGTGAAGACAGGACAGTCCTCCGTCAGTACTTC. Amino acids: CASSEDRTVLRQYF.

The chain recombines TRBV6-5 with TRBJ1-2; a weak D match, TRBD1 (6 bases). The CDR3 sequence is 13 residues long. The germline CDR1 and CDR2 sequences are MNHEY and SVGAGI. Trimming took off 7 bases at V and 6 bases at J, with 15 bases between the two ends. The CDR3 sequence is CASIQGGGDGYTF. CDR3 DNA: TGTGCCAGCATACAAGGGGGGGGCGATGGCTACACCTTC.

The J gene is TRBJ2-1, the V gene TRBV7-2; TRBD2 aligns across 8 bases. The CDR3 is 14 amino acids. V gave up 9 bases and J gave up 0 bases; unmatched junction bases: 4. Germline CDR1 SGHTA, CDR2 FQGNSA. CDR3 region: CASTGTSSYNEQFF. CDR3 nucleotides: TGTGCCAGTACCGGGACTAGCTCCTACAATGAGCAGTTCTTC.

The chain combines TRBV6-5 with TRBJ1-1; 9 bases match TRBD1. The CDR3 consists of 15 residues. Germline loops: CDR1 MNHEY, CDR2 SVGAGI. V shed 5 bases and J 1 base; nucleotides not matched to a gene: 5. The CDR3 nucleotides are TGTGCCAGCAGTCCCCTGGACAGGGGGAACACTGAAGCTTTCTTT. Its protein product is CASSPLDRGNTEAFF.

The rearrangement links TRBV19 to TRBJ1-6; possibly TRBD1 for D (6 bases). The germline V gene encodes CDR1 LNHDA and CDR2 SQIVND (reference sequence). The CDR3 length is 14 residues. Trimming removed 6 bases at V and 10 bases at J, with 16 bases between. The CDR3 spells CASRTPRTESPLHF. In nucleotides, the CDR3 is TGTGCCAGTAGAACGCCACGGACAGAATCACCCCTCCACTTT.

The J gene is TRBJ2-3, the V gene TRBV11-2; D might be TRBD1 (6 bases). Trimming removed 4 bases at V and 7 bases at J, with 21 bases between. CDR1 SGHAT and CDR2 FQNNGV come from the germline V gene. This CDR3 spans 16 amino acids. The CDR3 protein is CASSYGPITGQHTQYF. Here the CDR3 DNA reads TGTGCCAGCAGCTATGGCCCCATAACAGGGCAGCATACGCAGTATTTT.

V usage is TRBV29-1 and J usage is TRBJ2-2, with D possibly being TRBD2 (6 bases). V dropped 7 bases and J dropped 7 bases, with 16 bases sitting between them. Germline lookup yields CDR1 SQVTM and CDR2 ANQGSEA. The CDR3 sequence is 13 residues long. The CDR3, as DNA: TGCAGCGGCACCTGGTTGGGAGGCGGGGAGCTGTTTTTT. Amino acids: CSGTWLGGGELFF.

A word on this clone: Within the sample, other DNA sequences also encode this same CDR3. For the CDR3, the DNA is TGCAGCGTTGAACGGGCCATGAACACTGAAGCTTTCTTT. Translation: CSVERAMNTEAFF. V gene TRBV29-1 combines with J gene TRBJ1-1; D is uncertain. This CDR3 spans 13 amino acids. The germline gives CDR1 SQVTM, CDR2 ANQGSEA. With 2 bases removed from V and 0 bases from J, the gap between germline ends came to 7 bases.

This chain connects TRBV28 to TRBJ1-5; D remains ambiguous. Per germline, CDR1 MDHEN and CDR2 SYDVKM. This CDR3 contains 11 residues. V dropped 6 bases and J dropped 8 bases, with 8 bases sitting between them. The DNA of the CDR3 is TGTGCCAGCAGCCCTGGTAAGCCCCAGCATTTT. Protein: CASSPGKPQHF.

This sequence joins TRBV27 and TRBJ2-7; 7 bases are a match to TRBD2. The CDR3 consists of 13 residues. Germline CDR1 reads MNHEY; CDR2 reads SMNVEV (reference sequence). V dropped 6 bases and J dropped 1; count of bases not matched to a gene: 3. DNA of the CDR3: TGTGCCAGCAGCAGCGGGATTTCCTACGAGCAGTACTTC. The encoded protein is CASSSGISYEQYF.